This T cell receptor beta chain was recorded in a study of blood T cell repertoires in COVID-19. Whole-study context: The United States, Italy and Spain were the sources of the acute and convalescent COVID-19 samples. The cDNA or gDNA used as material had been derived from T cells, B-cell-depleted T cells, or PBMCs.

Germline values: CDR1 SEHNR, CDR2 FQNEAQ (reference sequence). Between the trimmed V and J ends, which lost 7 bases and 1 base, there was a span of 7 bases. This CDR3 comprises 12 residues. This clone occurred once. Study processing details: Reference gene primer amplification gave estimated nucleated cell counts. Clones were read by immunoSEQ multiplex PCR, and TCRdb kept only the in-frame ones, dropping some. The DNA gave D and trimming, while V, J and clone size come from that table. The data show 150,000 or so clones, over 70% seen once. The J gene is TRBJ1-1, the V gene TRBV7-9, with D maybe TRBD1 (5 bases). What was sequenced was peripheral blood. The TCR was taken from a woman aged 55-69 years with acute or convalescent COVID-19. The CDR3 protein is CASTQGNTEAFF. The CDR3 coding sequence is TGTGCCAGCACCCAGGGGAACACTGAAGCTTTCTTT. The complete variable domain, with remaining parts taken from reference TRBV7-9 and TRBJ1-1, reads DTGVSQNPRHKITKRGQNVTFRCDPISEHNRLYWYRQTLGQGPEFLTYFQNEAQLEKSRLLSDRFSAERPKGSFSTLEIQRTEQGDSAMYLCASTQGNTEAFFGQGTRLTVV.